What follows are 8 T cell receptor beta chains derived from one specimen sequenced in a study of T cells after yellow fever vaccination. Each CDR3 protein is one row after TCRdb ran MiXCR on the 5' RACE reads. The sample carries under 200,000 distinct CDR3 sequences, 6% to 7.5% recorded once. This material consisted of CD4+ T cells sorted from PBMCs, taken 4 to 6 days after the first yellow fever vaccination. These receptors came from a man younger than 30 who received the YFV17D yellow fever vaccine.

This clonotype was detected ten times or more. The chain joins TRBV28 to TRBJ2-1; D not certain. V was shortened by 9 bases and J by 5 bases, with 11 bases between the two germline ends. Germline CDR1 MDHEN, CDR2 SYDVKM. This CDR3 is 12 amino acids long. The CDR3 DNA follows: TGTGCCAGTGGCGACCGTCACAATGAGCAGTTCTTC. Amino acids: CASGDRHNEQFF.

There are many counts of this clonotype. The chain uses TRBV7-2 and TRBJ2-5; D is undetermined. The CDR3 sequence is 13 residues long. Trimming shortened V by 4 bases and J by 0 bases, and 6 bases separated the two germline ends. Germline loops: CDR1 SGHTA, CDR2 FQGNSA. DNA of the CDR3: TGTGCCAGCAGCTGGGCGGACCAAGAGACCCAGTACTTC. Protein sequence: CASSWADQETQYF.

This clonotype was observed many times. The chain combines TRBV6-1 with TRBJ1-1, with D hard to call. The ends were cut back, 2 bases at V and 9 bases at J, with 13 bases in the middle. The CDR3 totals 13 residues. Germline values: CDR1 MNHNS, CDR2 SASEGT. Here the CDR3 DNA reads TGTGCCAGCAGTGAATTCGGCAACGGTAAAGCTTTCTTT. It encodes CASSEFGNGKAFF.

This sequence joins TRBV19 and TRBJ2-1; 9 bases map to TRBD1. The V and J ends lost 3 bases and 7 bases, in that order; junction bases with no gene match: 4. This CDR3 is 14 amino acids long. Germline V gives CDR1 LNHDA, CDR2 SQIVND (reference sequence). The CDR3 sequence: CASSIQTGGNEQFF. As DNA, the CDR3 is TGTGCCAGTAGTATCCAGACAGGGGGGAATGAGCAGTTCTTC.

V and J are TRBV5-1 and TRBJ1-6; D is possibly TRBD1 (5 bases). The V and J ends lost 7 bases and 2 bases respectively, with 13 bases between them. In germline, CDR1 is SGHRS, CDR2 YFSETQ. This CDR3 comprises 15 residues. Here the CDR3 DNA reads TGCGCCAGCTCCTCGGGGGGTACCTATAATTCACCCCTCCACTTT. Translated, it gives CASSSGGTYNSPLHF.

This chain joins TRBV18 and TRBJ2-3; 11 bases agree with TRBD1. Trimming removed 6 bases from V and 6 bases from J; junction bases left unmatched: 8. Per the germline V gene, CDR1 is KGHSH and CDR2 is LQKENI. The CDR3 has 15 residues. As DNA, the CDR3 is TGTGCCAGCTCCCCCGGACAGGGGGCCGGGGATACGCAGTATTTT. Amino acids: CASSPGQGAGDTQYF.

This clonotype has more than one count but fewer than ten. The chain couples TRBV7-2 to TRBJ1-1, with D tentatively TRBD1 (5 bases). With 4 bases removed from V and 1 base from J, the gap between germline ends came to 10 bases. The CDR3 is 14 residues long. Germline V gene data show CDR1 as SGHTA and CDR2 as FQGNSA. CDR3 protein: CASSYRPGNTEAFF. CDR3 coding DNA: TGTGCCAGCAGCTACAGGCCAGGGAACACTGAAGCTTTCTTT.

The rearrangement joins TRBV5-4 to TRBJ2-7; 8 bases map to TRBD1. The V gene's germline CDR1 is SGHNT and CDR2 YYREEE (reference sequence). The CDR3 totals 13 residues. V dropped 4 bases and J dropped 5; count of bases not matched to a gene: 5. This chain's CDR3 is CASSRQTGDEQYF. The CDR3 DNA sequence: TGTGCCAGCAGCCGCCAGACAGGGGACGAGCAGTACTTC. Full variable domain (outside the CDR3, taken from reference TRBV5-4 and TRBJ2-7): ETGVTQSPTHLIKTRGQQVTLRCSSQSGHNTVSWYQQALGQGPQFIFQYYREEENGRGNFPPRFSGLQFPNYSSELNVNALELDDSALYLCASSRQTGDEQYFGPGTRLTVT.